One sample yielded the 4 T cell receptor beta chains listed below, sequenced in a study of blood T cells in healthy people across ages. A second roughly 7 to 12 cycle PCR used barcoded and J-beta primers. TCRdb itself ran the 5' RACE reads through MiXCR, one entry per CDR3 protein. Among about 620,000 distinct CDR3 sequences, 21% were seen once, and the ten largest hold 3.5% to 4%. Specimen: blood. These receptors were taken from an older man in good health.

This clonotype has more than one count but fewer than ten. The chain is built from TRBV7-9 and TRBJ2-1, with 7 bases aligning to TRBD1. CDR3 length: 16 amino acids. Unmatched junction bases numbered 7, after V lost 5 bases and J lost 0 bases. Germline CDR1 reads SEHNR; CDR2 reads FQNEAQ (reference sequence). The CDR3 loop is CASSAGTAYSYNEQFF. For the CDR3, the DNA is TGTGCCAGCAGCGCCGGGACAGCATACTCCTACAATGAGCAGTTCTTC.

A few counts support this clonotype. At one end, the junction sequence differs from germline, possibly due to a read error. The rearrangement joins TRBV12-3 or TRBV12-4 to TRBJ1-4; D is ambiguous. The CDR3 has 14 residues. CDR3: CACSRRIYNEKLFF. CDR3 nucleotides: TGTGCCTGCAGTAGACGGATCTATAATGAAAAACTGTTTTTT.

This clonotype was recorded many times. The chain uses TRBV11-2 and TRBJ2-5, with a tentative D call TRBD2 (6 bases). V lost 3 bases to trimming and J lost 5 bases, with 13 bases between them. Germline CDR1 reads SGHAT; CDR2 reads FQNNGV. The CDR3 is made up of 14 amino acids. For the CDR3, the DNA is TGTGCCAGCAGCTTCCTTGGAGGGCTGGAGACCCAGTACTTC. Amino acids: CASSFLGGLETQYF.

The chain combines TRBV29-1 with TRBJ2-3, with 8 bases aligning to TRBD2. There are 15 residues in the CDR3. Germline CDR1 reads SQVTM; CDR2 reads ANQGSEA. J gave up 4 bases and V 7 bases, and 13 bases lay outside the gene matches. CDR3 bases: TGCAGCGCTGCGCCGTCCGCGGGAGGAGCAGATACGCAGTATTTT. Its protein product is CSAAPSAGGADTQYF.